The 8 T cell receptor beta chains in this list originate from one sample, sequenced in a study of T cells after somatic rescue of genetic block. The method was immunoSEQ multiplex PCR; TCRdb's version includes in-frame clones alone and lacks a portion of them. The sample lists 9,500 to 15,000 clones; 73% were seen once. Material: peripheral blood mononuclear cells (PBMCs). The receptor set was obtained from a boy aged 5-17 years.

J is TRBJ1-2 and V is TRBV2; 8 bases fit TRBD1. Germline V gives CDR1 SNHLY, CDR2 FYNNEI. The CDR3 length is 12 residues. The ends lost 9 bases at V and 6 bases at J; junction bases unmatched: 6. The chain's CDR3 is CARGDRGNGYTF. CDR3 DNA: TGTGCCAGAGGAGACAGGGGAAATGGCTACACCTTC.

This chain joins TRBV7-3 and TRBJ1-5; D is ambiguous. Germline V CDR1 and CDR2: SGHTA, FQGTGA. This CDR3 has 13 amino acids. Deletions cut 2 bases from V and 7 bases from J, with 9 bases between. This chain's CDR3 is CASSLGPGQPQHF. CDR3 in DNA: TGTGCCAGCAGCTTAGGGCCAGGACAGCCCCAGCATTTT.

The V gene is TRBV27, the J gene TRBJ2-3; weak D call: TRBD2 (6 bases). Between the trimmed V and J ends, which lost 5 bases and 0 bases, there was a span of 9 bases. The germline gives CDR1 MNHEY, CDR2 SMNVEV (reference sequence). The CDR3 consists of 14 residues. DNA for the CDR3: TGTGCCAGCAGTGTCCGGGGGAGCACAGATACGCAGTATTTT. Translated: CASSVRGSTDTQYF.

The sample holds one count of this clone. This chain links TRBV7-2 with TRBJ1-5; no clear D. Deletions cut 4 bases from V and 5 bases from J, with 6 bases between. Germline-derived CDR1 and CDR2 are SGHTA and FQGNSA. This CDR3 is 12 amino acids long. CDR3 in amino acids: CASSSVDQPQHF. CDR3 DNA: TGTGCCAGCAGCTCCGTAGATCAGCCCCAGCATTTT. The entire variable domain, with the rest obtained from reference TRBV7-2 and TRBJ1-5, is as follows: GAGVSQSPSNKVTEKGKDVELRCDPISGHTALYWYRQSLGQGLEFLIYFQGNSAPDKSGLPSDRFSAERTGGSVSTLTIQRTQQEDSAVYLCASSSVDQPQHFGDGTRLSIL.

This sequence joins TRBV6-5 and TRBJ2-7, with 11 bases identical to TRBD1. Germline V gene lookup returns CDR1 MNHEY and CDR2 SVGAGI. The CDR3 is 15 residues long. Unmatched junction bases numbered 5, after V lost 6 bases and J lost 1 base. CDR3 DNA: TGTGCCAGCAGGATGAGGGACAGGGGGTCCTACGAGCAGTACTTC. It is translated as CASRMRDRGSYEQYF.

The rearrangement uses TRBV27 and TRBJ2-7, with TRBD2 identical over 8 bases. This CDR3 contains 14 residues. CDR1 and CDR2 from the germline V gene are MNHEY and SMNVEV (reference sequence). J gave up 4 bases and V 6 bases, and 8 bases lay outside the gene matches. CDR3 sequence (DNA): TGTGCCAGCAGGTCGACTAGCGAACTTTACGAGCAGTACTTC. Its translation: CASRSTSELYEQYF.

The chain combines TRBV19 with TRBJ2-3; tentative D call: TRBD1 (6 bases). Germline-derived CDR1 and CDR2 are LNHDA and SQIVND (reference sequence). The CDR3 consists of 13 residues. Trimming removed 6 bases at V and 3 bases at J, with 10 bases between. In DNA, the CDR3 is TGTGCCAGTAGGACACAGGGAACAGATACGCAGTATTTT. Its translation: CASRTQGTDTQYF.

V gene TRBV19 combines with J gene TRBJ2-1; no firm D call. Trimming left V 2 bases short and J 8 bases short, with 16 bases between. Germline values: CDR1 LNHDA, CDR2 SQIVND (reference sequence). The CDR3 spans 15 residues. In DNA, the CDR3 is TGTGCCAGTAGTATACCTAGATATGACAATGATGAGCAGTTCTTC. It encodes CASSIPRYDNDEQFF. Full variable domain (rest looked up from reference TRBV19 and TRBJ2-1): DGGITQSPKYLFRKEGQNVTLSCEQNLNHDAMYWYRQDPGQGLRLIYYSQIVNDFQKGDIAEGYSVSREKKESFPLTVTSAQKNPTAFYLCASSIPRYDNDEQFFGPGTRLTVL.